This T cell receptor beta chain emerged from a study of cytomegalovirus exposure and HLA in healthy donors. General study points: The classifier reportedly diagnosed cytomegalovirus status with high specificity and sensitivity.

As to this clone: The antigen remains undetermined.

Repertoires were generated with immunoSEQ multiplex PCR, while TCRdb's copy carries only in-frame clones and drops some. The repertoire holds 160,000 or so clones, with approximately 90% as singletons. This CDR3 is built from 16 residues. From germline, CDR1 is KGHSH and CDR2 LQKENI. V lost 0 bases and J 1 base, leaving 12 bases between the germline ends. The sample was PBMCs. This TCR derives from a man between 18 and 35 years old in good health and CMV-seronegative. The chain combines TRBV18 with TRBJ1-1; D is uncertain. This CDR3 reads CASSPPSRQQNTEAFF. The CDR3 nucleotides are TGTGCCAGCTCACCACCTTCACGACAACAGAACACTGAAGCTTTCTTT. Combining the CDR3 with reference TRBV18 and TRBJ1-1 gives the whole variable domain NAGVMQNPRHLVRRRGQEARLRCSPMKGHSHVYWYRQLPEEGLKFMVYLQKENIIDESGMPKERFSAEFPKEGPSILRIQQVVRGDSAAYFCASSPPSRQQNTEAFFGQGTRLTVV.